Sequencing of this T cell receptor beta chain was carried out in a study of T cell responses to AZD1222 COVID-19 vaccine. Study results and limitations: Across spike, vaccine-associated CD4 TCRs were found, dominant at 160-218 and 743-854. Of the AZD1222 recipients, only 5 to 7 were seropositive at baseline.

Profiled with immunoSEQ multiplex PCR; TCRdb holds only in-frame clones, not every one. This sample has some 130,000 clones, with about 93% found just once. Concerning this clone: The antigen remains unidentified.

The CDR3 covers 16 residues. The ends were cut back, 2 bases at V and 1 base at J, with 14 bases in the middle. CDR1 is SGHTA, CDR2 FQGNSA, per germline. This chain links TRBV7-2 with TRBJ1-2; no definite D call. The material sequenced was peripheral blood, taken 28 days after the second AZD1222 dose. This sequence was found in an adult who received the AZD1222 COVID-19 vaccine. CDR3 coding DNA: TGTGCCAGCAGCTTACCGGAAGGTTCCTATAACTATGGCTACACCTTC. This gives the protein CASSLPEGSYNYGYTF.